This T cell receptor (beta chain) came from a study of blood T cell repertoires in COVID-19. Germline V lookup: CDR1 MDHEN, CDR2 SYDVKM. This CDR3 is 15 amino acids long. V shed 7 bases and J 7 bases; nucleotides not matched to a gene: 9. Method: immunoSEQ multiplex PCR; TCRdb's copy keeps in-frame clones and lacks some. The table records roughly 160,000 clones, roughly 90% of them present only once. Sequenced sample: peripheral blood. This clonotype originated in a woman aged 55-70 years who had recovered from COVID-19. The chain couples TRBV28 to TRBJ1-6; 8 bases fit TRBD1. CDR3 loop: CASTPGGAWNSPLHF. Here the CDR3 DNA reads TGTGCCAGCACCCCAGGGGGCGCGTGGAATTCACCCCTCCACTTT.